This note documents a single T cell receptor beta chain sequence. This record belongs to a study of early T cells in non-severe SARS-CoV-2 infection. The TCR library protocol was used to attach unique molecular identifiers. These identifiers were attached to individual cDNA molecules. TCRdb passed the 5' RACE reads through MiXCR, listing each CDR3 protein once. The sample gives about 71,000 distinct CDR3 sequences, around 11% of which show up once; roughly 2.5% is in the top ten. Deletions cut 0 bases from V and 2 bases from J, with 7 bases between. The CDR3 is made up of 14 amino acids. The germline CDR1 and CDR2 sequences are SGHVS and FNYEAQ.

The sequencing used whole blood, collected at baseline. The clonotype originates from an adult who was a healthcare worker with PCR-confirmed SARS-CoV-2 infection or an uninfected control (not recorded which). The V call is TRBV7-6, the J call TRBJ2-5; D tentatively fits TRBD1 or TRBD2 (5 bases each). The CDR3 loop reads CASSLAGEQETQYF. The CDR3 DNA reads as TGTGCCAGCAGCTTAGCGGGGGAGCAAGAGACCCAGTACTTC.